This T cell receptor (beta chain) stems from a study of blood T cells in healthy people across ages. Overall study findings and caveats: Without sorted subsets, naive and antigen-experienced compartments could not be conclusively compared.

Sample-barcoded 5' priming and a J-beta primer mix drove a second PCR of roughly 6 to 12 cycles. TCRdb passed the 5' RACE reads through MiXCR, listing each CDR3 protein once. This repertoire shows about 1,000,000 distinct CDR3 sequences, more than 40% found once; its top ten account for 18%. Trimming took off 6 bases at V and 4 bases at J, with 16 bases between the two ends. The CDR3 is 14 amino acids. CDR1 is SQVTM and CDR2 is ANQGSEA in the germline V gene. This clonotype has more than one count but fewer than ten. Its cognate antigen is unknown. Sequenced: blood. The receptor comes from a woman in her fifties or sixties in good health. The chain carries TRBV29-1 and TRBJ1-5; the D gene is possibly TRBD1 (5 bases). The DNA of the CDR3 is TGCAGCGTGAGCGCGGACGGGGGTAATCAGCCCCAGCATTTT. As protein: CSVSADGGNQPQHF. Based on the CDR3 plus reference TRBV29-1 and TRBJ1-5, the full variable domain is SAVISQKPSRDICQRGTSLTIQCQVDSQVTMMFWYRQQPGQSLTLIATANQGSEATYESGFVIDKFPISRPNLTFSTLTVSNMSPEDSSIYLCSVSADGGNQPQHFGDGTRLSIL.